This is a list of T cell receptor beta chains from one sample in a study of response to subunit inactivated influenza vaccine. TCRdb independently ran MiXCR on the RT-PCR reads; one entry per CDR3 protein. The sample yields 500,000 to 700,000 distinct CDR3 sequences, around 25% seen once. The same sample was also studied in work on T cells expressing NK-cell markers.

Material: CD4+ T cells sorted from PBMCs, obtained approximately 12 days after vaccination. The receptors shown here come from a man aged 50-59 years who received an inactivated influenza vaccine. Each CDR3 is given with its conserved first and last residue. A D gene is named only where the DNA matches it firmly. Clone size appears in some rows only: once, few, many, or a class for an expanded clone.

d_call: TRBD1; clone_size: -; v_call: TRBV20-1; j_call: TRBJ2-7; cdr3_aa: CSAHKGQVSYEQYF; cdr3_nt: TGCAGTGCGCATAAGGGACAGGTCAGCTACGAGCAGTACTTC
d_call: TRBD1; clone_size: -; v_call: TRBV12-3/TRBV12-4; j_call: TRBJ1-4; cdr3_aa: CASSLHRGHNEKLFF; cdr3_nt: TGTGCCAGCAGTCTCCACAGGGGACACAATGAAAAACTGTTTTTT
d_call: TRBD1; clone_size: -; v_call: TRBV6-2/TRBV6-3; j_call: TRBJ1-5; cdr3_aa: CASSYSGDRDWQPQHF; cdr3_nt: TGTGCCAGCAGTTACTCGGGTGACAGGGATTGGCAGCCCCAGCATTTT
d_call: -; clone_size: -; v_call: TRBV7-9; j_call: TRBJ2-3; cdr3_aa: CASSLIIGQSTDTQYF; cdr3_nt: TGTGCCAGCAGCTTAATAATCGGACAGAGCACAGATACGCAGTATTTT
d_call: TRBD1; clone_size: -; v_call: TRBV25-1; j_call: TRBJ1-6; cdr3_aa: CASSDRQGLHSPLHF; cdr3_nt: TGTGCCAGCAGTGACCGACAGGGGCTACATTCACCCCTCCACTTT
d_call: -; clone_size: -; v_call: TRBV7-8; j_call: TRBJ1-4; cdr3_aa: CASSPYSPGEPSRGEKLFF; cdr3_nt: TGTGCCAGCAGCCCGTACAGTCCAGGGGAGCCGAGCCGGGGTGAAAAACTGTTTTTT
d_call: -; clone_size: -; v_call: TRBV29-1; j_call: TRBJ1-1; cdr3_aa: CSVEDPADNTEAFF; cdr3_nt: TGCAGCGTTGAAGATCCGGCCGATAACACTGAAGCTTTCTTT
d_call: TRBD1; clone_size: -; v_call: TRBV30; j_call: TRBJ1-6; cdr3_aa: CAWSVFGQASNSPLHF; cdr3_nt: TGTGCCTGGAGTGTATTTGGACAGGCGTCGAATTCACCCCTCCACTTT
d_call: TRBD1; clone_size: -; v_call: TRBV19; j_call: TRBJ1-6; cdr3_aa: CASSSRDRDLSPLHF; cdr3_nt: TGTGCCAGTAGTAGCCGGGACAGGGATCTTTCACCCCTCCACTTT
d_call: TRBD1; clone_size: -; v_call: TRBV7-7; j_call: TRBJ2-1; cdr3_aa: CASSRTGDYNEQFF; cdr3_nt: TGTGCTAGCAGCCGGACAGGGGATTACAATGAGCAGTTCTTC
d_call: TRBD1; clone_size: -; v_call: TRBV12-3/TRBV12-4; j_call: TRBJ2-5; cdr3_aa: CASRPAITDRGEETQYF; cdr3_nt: TGTGCCAGCAGACCCGCGATAACCGACAGGGGGGAGGAGACCCAGTACTTC
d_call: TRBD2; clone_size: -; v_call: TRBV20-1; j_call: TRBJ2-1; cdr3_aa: CSAPHRGGIGYNEQFF; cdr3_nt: TGCAGTGCTCCACACCGGGGGGGGATAGGGTACAATGAGCAGTTCTTC
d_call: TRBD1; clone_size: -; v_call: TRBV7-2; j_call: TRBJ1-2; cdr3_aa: CASSPTQGAFYGYTF; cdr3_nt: TGTGCCAGCAGCCCAACACAGGGGGCGTTCTATGGCTACACCTTC
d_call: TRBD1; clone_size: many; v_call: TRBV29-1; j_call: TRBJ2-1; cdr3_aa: CSVLDRRKNEQFF; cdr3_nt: TGCAGCGTTCTGGACAGGAGGAAGAATGAGCAGTTCTTC
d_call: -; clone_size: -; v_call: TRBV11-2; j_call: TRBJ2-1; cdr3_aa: CASSLDPGREDEQFF; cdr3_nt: TGTGCCAGCAGCTTAGATCCCGGCAGGGAGGATGAGCAGTTCTTC
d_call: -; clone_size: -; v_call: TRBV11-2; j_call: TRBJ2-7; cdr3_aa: CASSLDSGDEQYF; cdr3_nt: TGTGCCAGCAGCTTAGATTCGGGCGACGAGCAGTACTTC
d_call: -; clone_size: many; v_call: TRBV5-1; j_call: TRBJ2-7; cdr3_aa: CASSSPDRPYEQYF; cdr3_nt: TGCGCCAGCAGCTCCCCGGACAGACCCTACGAGCAGTACTTC
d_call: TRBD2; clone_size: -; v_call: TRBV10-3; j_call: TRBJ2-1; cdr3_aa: CAISEGRDNEQFF; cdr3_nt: TGTGCCATCAGTGAAGGGAGGGACAATGAGCAGTTCTTC
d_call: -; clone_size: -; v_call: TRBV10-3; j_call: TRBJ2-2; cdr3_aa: CAISLSEETGELFF; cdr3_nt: TGTGCCATCAGTTTGAGCGAGGAAACCGGGGAGCTGTTTTTT
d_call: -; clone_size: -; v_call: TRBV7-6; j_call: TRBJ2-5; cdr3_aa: CASSLAHSRGAETQYF; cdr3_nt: TGTGCCAGCAGCTTAGCCCACTCCCGGGGGGCAGAGACCCAGTACTTC
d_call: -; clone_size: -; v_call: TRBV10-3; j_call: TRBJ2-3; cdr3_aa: CAISSGDSDTQYF; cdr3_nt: TGTGCCATCAGCTCGGGGGACTCAGATACGCAGTATTTT
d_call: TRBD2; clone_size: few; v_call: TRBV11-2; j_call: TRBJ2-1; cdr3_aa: CASSLPPGLGSNEQFF; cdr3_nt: TGTGCCAGCAGCTTGCCGCCGGGACTAGGATCAAATGAGCAGTTCTTC
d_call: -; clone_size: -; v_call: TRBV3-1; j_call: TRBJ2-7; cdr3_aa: CASSLRHLGEQYF; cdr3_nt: TGTGCCAGCAGCCTCAGGCACCTCGGCGAGCAGTACTTC
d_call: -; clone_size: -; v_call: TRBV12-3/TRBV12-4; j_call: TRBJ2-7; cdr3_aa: CASSLAQILDRSTRAYEQHF; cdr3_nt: TGTGCCAGCAGTTTAGCGCAAATCCTGGACAGATCCACCCGGGCATACGAGCAGCACTTC
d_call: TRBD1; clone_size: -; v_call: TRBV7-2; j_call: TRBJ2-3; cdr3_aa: CASSRTRDRGTDTQYF; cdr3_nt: TGTGCCAGCAGCCGGACCCGGGACAGGGGCACAGATACGCAGTATTTT
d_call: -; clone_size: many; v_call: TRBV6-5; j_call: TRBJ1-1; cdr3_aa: CASSYFGSGNTEAFF; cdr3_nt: TGTGCCAGCAGTTACTTCGGGTCGGGGAACACTGAAGCTTTCTTT
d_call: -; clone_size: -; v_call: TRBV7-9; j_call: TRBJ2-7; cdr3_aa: CASSEYGSTANNEQYF; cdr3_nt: TGTGCCAGCAGCGAGTACGGGTCGACAGCAAACAACGAGCAGTACTTC